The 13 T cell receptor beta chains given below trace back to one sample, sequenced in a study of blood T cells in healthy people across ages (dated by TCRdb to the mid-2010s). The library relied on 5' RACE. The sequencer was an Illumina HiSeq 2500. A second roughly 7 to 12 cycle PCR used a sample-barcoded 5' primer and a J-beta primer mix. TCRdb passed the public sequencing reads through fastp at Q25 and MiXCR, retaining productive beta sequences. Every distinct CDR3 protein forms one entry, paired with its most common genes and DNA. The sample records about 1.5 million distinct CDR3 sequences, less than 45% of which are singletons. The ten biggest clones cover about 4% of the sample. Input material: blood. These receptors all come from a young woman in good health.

CDR3 nucleotides: TGTGCCACCAGCAGACAGGGTGGGGACAATGAGCAGTTCTTC. Translating gives CATSRQGGDNEQFF. The chain has TRBV15 and TRBJ2-1; TRBD1 might be the D (5 bases). The germline gives CDR1 LNHNV, CDR2 YYDKDF (reference sequence). V was trimmed by 2 bases and J by 5 bases, leaving 10 bases between them. The CDR3 runs to 14 residues.

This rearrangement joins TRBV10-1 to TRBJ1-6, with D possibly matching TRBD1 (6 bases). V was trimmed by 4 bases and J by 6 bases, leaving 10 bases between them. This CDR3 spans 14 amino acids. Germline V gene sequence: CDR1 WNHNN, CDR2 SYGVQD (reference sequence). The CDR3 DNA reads TGCGCCAGCAGTGTTCAGGGGAGTAATTCACCCCTCCACTTT. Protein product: CASSVQGSNSPLHF.

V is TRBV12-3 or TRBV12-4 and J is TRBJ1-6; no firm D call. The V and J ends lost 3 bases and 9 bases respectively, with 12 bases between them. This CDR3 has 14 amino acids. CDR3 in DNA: TGTGCCAGCAGTTTGGGTGTCTGGGGTTCACCCCTCCACTTT. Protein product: CASSLGVWGSPLHF.

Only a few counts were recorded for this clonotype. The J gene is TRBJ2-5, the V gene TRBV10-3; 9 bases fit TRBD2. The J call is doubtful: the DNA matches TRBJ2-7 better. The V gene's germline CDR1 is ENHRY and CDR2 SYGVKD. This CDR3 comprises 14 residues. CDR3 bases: TGTGCCATCAGCGAACATAGCGGGGGTTACGAGCAGTACTTC. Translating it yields CAISEHSGGYEQYF.

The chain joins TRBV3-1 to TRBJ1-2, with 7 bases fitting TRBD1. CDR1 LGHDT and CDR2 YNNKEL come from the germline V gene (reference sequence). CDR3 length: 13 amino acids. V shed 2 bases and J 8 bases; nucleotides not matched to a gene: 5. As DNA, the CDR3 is TGTGCCAGCAGCCAATACAGGGGATCGGGCTACACCTTC. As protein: CASSQYRGSGYTF. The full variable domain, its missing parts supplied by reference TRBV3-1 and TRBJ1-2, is DTAVSQTPKYLVTQMGNDKSIKCEQNLGHDTMYWYKQDSKKFLKIMFSYNNKELIINETVPNRFSPKSPDKAHLNLHINSLELGDSAVYFCASSQYRGSGYTFGSGTRLTVV.

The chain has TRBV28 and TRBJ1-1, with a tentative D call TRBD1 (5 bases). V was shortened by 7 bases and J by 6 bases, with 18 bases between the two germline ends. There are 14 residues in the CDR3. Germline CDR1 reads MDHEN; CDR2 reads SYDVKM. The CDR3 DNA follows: TGTGCCAGCACTCCGGGACCGAAATTCGCTGAAGCTTTCTTT. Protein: CASTPGPKFAEAFF.

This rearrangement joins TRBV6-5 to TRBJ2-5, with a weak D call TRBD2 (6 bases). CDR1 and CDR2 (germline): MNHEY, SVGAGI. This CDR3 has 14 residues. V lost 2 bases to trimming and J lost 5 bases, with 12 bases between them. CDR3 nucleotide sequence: TGTGCCAGCAGTTACACGGGCGGGGTTGAGACCCAGTACTTC. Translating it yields CASSYTGGVETQYF.

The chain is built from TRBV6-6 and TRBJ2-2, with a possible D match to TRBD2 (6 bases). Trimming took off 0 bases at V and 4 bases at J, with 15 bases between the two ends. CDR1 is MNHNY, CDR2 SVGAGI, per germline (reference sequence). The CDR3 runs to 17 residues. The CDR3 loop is CASSYSKVGTSTGELFF. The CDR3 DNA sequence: TGTGCCAGCAGTTACTCGAAAGTCGGGACTTCCACCGGGGAGCTGTTTTTT.

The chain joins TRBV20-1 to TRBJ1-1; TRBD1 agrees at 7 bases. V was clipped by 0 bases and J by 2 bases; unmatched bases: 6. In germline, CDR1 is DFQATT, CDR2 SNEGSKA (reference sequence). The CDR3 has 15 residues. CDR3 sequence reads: CSARDPGTVNTEAFF. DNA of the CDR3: TGCAGTGCTAGAGATCCTGGGACAGTAAACACTGAAGCTTTCTTT.

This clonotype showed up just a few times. As DNA, the CDR3 is TGTGCCAGCAGTTACCCCATGGAACTAGCGGGGGGACACAATGAGCAGTTCTTC. Its translation: CASSYPMELAGGHNEQFF. The gene calls are TRBV6-2 or TRBV6-3 and TRBJ2-1, with TRBD2 matching 12 bases. The ends lost 2 bases at V and 5 bases at J; junction bases unmatched: 10. The CDR3 totals 18 residues. The germline CDR1 and CDR2 sequences are MNHEY and SVGEGT.

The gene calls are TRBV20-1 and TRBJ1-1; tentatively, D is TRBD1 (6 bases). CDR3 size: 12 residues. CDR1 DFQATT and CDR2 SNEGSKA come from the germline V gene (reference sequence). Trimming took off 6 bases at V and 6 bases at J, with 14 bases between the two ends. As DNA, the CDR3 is TGCAGTGCACCGAGCAGGGGTTCTGAAGCTTTCTTT. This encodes CSAPSRGSEAFF.

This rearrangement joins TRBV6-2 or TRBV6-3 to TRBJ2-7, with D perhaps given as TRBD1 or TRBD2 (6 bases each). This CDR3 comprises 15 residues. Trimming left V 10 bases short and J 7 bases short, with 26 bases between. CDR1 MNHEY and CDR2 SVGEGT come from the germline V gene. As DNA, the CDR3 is TGTGCCACCACCTCCATCGGGGGCCCATTTCGGGAGCAGTACTTC. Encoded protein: CATTSIGGPFREQYF.

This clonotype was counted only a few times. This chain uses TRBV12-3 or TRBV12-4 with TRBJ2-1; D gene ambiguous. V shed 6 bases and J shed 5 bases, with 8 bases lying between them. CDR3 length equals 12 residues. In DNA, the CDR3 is TGTGCCAGCAGCCACCCCAACAATGAGCAGTTCTTC. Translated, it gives CASSHPNNEQFF.